Presented here are 24 T cell receptor beta chains from one specimen sequenced in a study of blood T cells in healthy people across ages. Alongside a J-beta primer mix, a sample-barcoded 5' primer served in a second PCR lasting 7 to 11 cycles. TCRdb passed the 5' RACE reads through MiXCR, listing each CDR3 protein once. The data hold around 900,000 distinct CDR3 sequences, with about 51% observed a single time. Sequenced material: blood. The receptor source for this set is a woman aged 60 to 75 in good health.

The sample holds a few counts of this clonotype. The chain recombines TRBV5-1 with TRBJ2-1, with D hard to call. Trimming stripped 6 bases from V and 6 bases from J, with 16 bases between. The CDR3 length is 14 residues. The germline V gene has CDR1 SGHRS and CDR2 YFSETQ. Here the CDR3 reads CASTYWAGSNEQFF. The CDR3 bases are TGCGCCAGCACCTATTGGGCAGGAAGCAATGAGCAGTTCTTC.

The chain is built from TRBV18 and TRBJ2-6, with D perhaps given as TRBD1 or TRBD2 (5 bases each). Trimming removed 1 base from V and 1 base from J, with 11 bases in between. The CDR3 contains 17 residues. Germline lookup yields CDR1 KGHSH and CDR2 LQKENI. CDR3 nucleotides: TGTGCCAGCTCACCACGGGGGAGTGGTTCTGGGGCCAACGTCCTGACTTTC. The encoded protein is CASSPRGSGSGANVLTF.

V gene TRBV27 combines with J gene TRBJ2-1, with 8 bases aligning to TRBD1. This CDR3 has 12 residues. CDR1 and CDR2 (germline): MNHEY, SMNVEV (reference sequence). The V gene end was trimmed by 5 bases and the J gene end by 10 bases; junction bases not matched to a gene: 4. The CDR3, as DNA: TGTGCCAGCAGTACTCGGACAGGGGAGCAGTTCTTC. Translation gives CASSTRTGEQFF.

The CDR3, as DNA: TGTGCCAGCAGACCTGGTCTGACTGGGGGCTATGAGCAGTTCTTC. This translates into CASRPGLTGGYEQFF. The chain links TRBV3-1 to TRBJ2-1; possible D gene TRBD1, 6 bases. CDR3 length: 15 residues. The V end lost 6 bases, the J end lost 8 bases, and 20 bases lay between the germline ends. Germline V gives CDR1 LGHDT, CDR2 YNNKEL (reference sequence).

This clonotype was seen more than once but under ten times. V and J are TRBV20-1 and TRBJ2-4; 7 positions match TRBD2. CDR3 size: 14 residues. V lost 0 bases to trimming and J lost 9 bases; unmatched junction nucleotides: 8. Germline V CDR1 and CDR2: DFQATT, SNEGSKA (reference sequence). The CDR3 DNA reads as TGCAGTGCTAGAGATCAGCGAACTAGCGCCATTCAGTACTTC. It is translated as CSARDQRTSAIQYF.

The chain links TRBV10-3 to TRBJ2-7; 7 bases align to TRBD1. CDR1 is ENHRY and CDR2 is SYGVKD in the germline V gene. The CDR3 is made up of 15 amino acids. Trimming removed 3 bases from V and 3 bases from J; junction bases left unmatched: 8. Here the CDR3 DNA reads TGTGCCATCAGTGACGTCGGGACAGAGGTCTACGAGCAGTACTTC. It codes for CAISDVGTEVYEQYF.

This clonotype was seen once. The chain employs TRBV20-1 and TRBJ2-1, with 7 bases identical to TRBD2. Germline loops: CDR1 DFQATT, CDR2 SNEGSKA (reference sequence). The CDR3 has 15 amino acids. The J segment lost 0 bases and the V segment lost 5 bases, leaving 7 bases of the junction unmatched. The CDR3 coding sequence is TGCAGTGCTGCCAAACTAGCGTTCTCCTACAATGAGCAGTTCTTC. Residues: CSAAKLAFSYNEQFF.

V usage is TRBV20-1 and J usage is TRBJ2-5; tentatively, D is TRBD2 (5 bases). V was shortened by 0 bases and J by 11 bases, with 19 bases between the two germline ends. There are 14 residues in the CDR3. Germline CDR1 reads DFQATT; CDR2 reads SNEGSKA (reference sequence). CDR3 sequence (DNA): TGCAGTGCTAGAGATCGATTTAAGGGCTGGGAGCAGTACTTC. Its protein is CSARDRFKGWEQYF.

The chain employs TRBV2 and TRBJ2-1; 7 nucleotides align to TRBD2. Losses at the gene ends were 7 bases for V and 4 bases for J; bases not matched to a gene: 7. CDR1 and CDR2 from the germline V gene are SNHLY and FYNNEI. The CDR3 is 14 residues long. The CDR3 loop is CASKWASGYNEQFF. DNA of the CDR3: TGTGCCAGCAAATGGGCTAGCGGATACAATGAGCAGTTCTTC.

This clonotype has just a few counts. The rearrangement links TRBV27 to TRBJ1-1; D is ambiguous. Trimming took 10 bases from V and 1 from J, leaving 16 bases between them. CDR3 length: 14 residues. Germline V gene sequence: CDR1 MNHEY, CDR2 SMNVEV (reference sequence). In DNA form, the CDR3 reads TGTGCCACCCACCCCTGGGGTGGGAACACTGAAGCTTTCTTT. It encodes CATHPWGGNTEAFF.

The table lists this clonotype with a few counts. This chain connects TRBV28 to TRBJ1-1, with D hard to call. CDR3 size: 13 residues. Trimming left V 6 bases short and J 2 bases short, with 10 bases between. Germline lookup yields CDR1 MDHEN and CDR2 SYDVKM. The CDR3 DNA reads TGTGCCAGCAGCCCAATATTCAACACTGAAGCTTTCTTT. Its translation is CASSPIFNTEAFF.

This clonotype was seen only a few times. The J gene is TRBJ2-7, the V gene TRBV4-1; D unresolved. Germline CDR1 is MGHRA and CDR2 is YSYEKL. This CDR3 is built from 16 residues. With 3 bases removed from V and 3 bases from J, the gap between germline ends came to 18 bases. The CDR3 is CASSHTPRAGGYEQYF. The CDR3 DNA sequence: TGCGCCAGCAGCCATACTCCCCGGGCAGGCGGCTACGAGCAGTACTTC.

About this clonotype: This may be a read error, as it is one base from a much larger clone. The V call is TRBV6-6, the J call TRBJ2-5; 8 bases map to TRBD1. This CDR3 region has 14 residues. Germline CDR1 is MNHNY and CDR2 is SVGAGI (reference sequence). V lost 4 bases and J lost 11; bases outside the gene matches: 12. CDR3 amino acids: CASSSGQEGNEQYF. The CDR3 bases are TGTGCCAGCAGTTCGGGACAGGAAGGGAATGAGCAGTACTTC.

This rearrangement joins TRBV6-6 to TRBJ1-1; 7 positions match TRBD1. The CDR3 loop spans 12 amino acids. CDR1 is MNHNY and CDR2 is SVGAGI in the germline V gene (reference sequence). The V and J ends lost 2 bases and 7 bases, in that order; junction bases with no gene match: 1. CDR3 DNA: TGTGCCAGCAGTTACCGGGACAGTGAAGCTTTCTTT. It translates to CASSYRDSEAFF.

The chain couples TRBV6-1 to TRBJ1-2; D unclear. The CDR3 sequence is 14 residues long. V lost 2 bases and J 11 bases, leaving 18 bases between the germline ends. Germline assignment: CDR1 MNHNS and CDR2 SASEGT. The CDR3 DNA is TGTGCCAGCAGTGAATCGGGGAACAGAGAAGAGTACACCTTC. This translates into CASSESGNREEYTF.

This clonotype came up a few times. The chain has TRBV5-1 and TRBJ2-7, with 7 bases matching TRBD2. J gave up 3 bases and V 2 bases, and 8 bases lay outside the gene matches. Germline loops: CDR1 SGHRS, CDR2 YFSETQ. This CDR3 comprises 15 residues. CDR3 sequence reads: CASSLGREKVYEQYF. CDR3 DNA: TGCGCCAGCAGCTTAGGGCGGGAGAAGGTCTACGAGCAGTACTTC. Supplemented by reference TRBV5-1 and TRBJ2-7, the full variable domain reads KAGVTQTPRYLIKTRGQQVTLSCSPISGHRSVSWYQQTPGQGLQFLFEYFSETQRNKGNFPGRFSGRQFSNSRSEMNVSTLELGDSALYLCASSLGREKVYEQYFGPGTRLTVT.

This clonotype was detected many times. The V gene is TRBV7-2, the J gene TRBJ2-3; unclear D gene. The CDR3 extends over 16 amino acids. Per germline, CDR1 SGHTA and CDR2 FQGNSA. V lost 6 bases and J 3 bases, leaving 19 bases between the germline ends. CDR3 sequence: CASRQSAGRRTDTQYF. The CDR3 DNA is TGTGCCAGCAGACAAAGCGCCGGCCGGAGAACAGATACGCAGTATTTT.

The J gene is TRBJ2-2, the V gene TRBV14; D is uncertain. V was clipped by 2 bases and J by 8 bases, with 6 bases between them. The CDR3 length is 12 residues. Germline CDR1 is SGHDN and CDR2 is FVKESK. Written as DNA, the CDR3 is TGTGCCAGCAGCCAAAGTGTGGGGGAGCTGTTTTTT. It yields the protein CASSQSVGELFF.

This clonotype appeared a few times. This chain joins TRBV3-1 and TRBJ2-3; D is undetermined. There are 12 residues in the CDR3. Per germline, CDR1 LGHDT and CDR2 YNNKEL (reference sequence). Between the trimmed V and J ends, which lost 5 bases and 8 bases, there was a span of 11 bases. The CDR3 spells CASSGVEPTQYF. The CDR3 DNA reads as TGTGCCAGCAGCGGAGTAGAACCTACGCAGTATTTT.

The chain has TRBV20-1 and TRBJ2-5, with 9 nucleotides matching TRBD2. V dropped 6 bases and J dropped 5; count of bases not matched to a gene: 10. This CDR3 region has 14 residues. Germline CDR1 and CDR2: DFQATT and SNEGSKA (reference sequence). CDR3 sequence reads: CSAAIAGETETQYF. The CDR3 DNA reads TGCAGTGCGGCCATAGCGGGAGAAACGGAGACCCAGTACTTC.

This chain connects TRBV18 to TRBJ2-5; 8 bases are a match to TRBD1. The CDR3 consists of 13 residues. V was pared by 7 bases and J by 2 bases, with 3 bases of the junction left unmatched. In germline, CDR1 is KGHSH, CDR2 LQKENI. The CDR3 reads CASYRTGQETQYF. CDR3 coding DNA: TGTGCCAGCTACAGGACAGGGCAAGAGACCCAGTACTTC. The variable domain in full, completed from reference TRBV18 and TRBJ2-5, reads NAGVMQNPRHLVRRRGQEARLRCSPMKGHSHVYWYRQLPEEGLKFMVYLQKENIIDESGMPKERFSAEFPKEGPSILRIQQVVRGDSAAYFCASYRTGQETQYFGPGTRLLVL.

The chain couples TRBV5-6 to TRBJ2-1; D might be TRBD2 (5 bases). The J call may be faulty, since TRBJ2-7 better matches the DNA end. CDR3 length equals 17 residues. Germline values: CDR1 SGHDT, CDR2 YYEEEE. CDR3 DNA sequence: TGTGCCAGCAGCTTGGTGTACGTCGCCAGCGGAGACTACGAGCAGTACTTC. Translated, it gives CASSLVYVASGDYEQYF.

The chain recombines TRBV28 with TRBJ2-7; TRBD2 agrees at 12 bases. The V gene's germline CDR1 is MDHEN and CDR2 SYDVKM. The CDR3 is 15 amino acids. After removal of 2 bases from V and 4 bases from J, the junction contained 3 bases not matched to a gene. CDR3 loop: CASSLGTSGRYEQYF. DNA for the CDR3: TGTGCCAGCAGTTTAGGGACTAGCGGGCGGTACGAGCAGTACTTC.

The CDR3 reads CASSWGAEPSTDTQYF. CDR3 in DNA: TGTGCCAGCAGCTGGGGCGCGGAGCCTAGCACAGATACGCAGTATTTT. V is TRBV5-5 and J is TRBJ2-3, with D possibly being TRBD1 (5 bases). The CDR3 totals 16 residues. Trimming took 3 bases from V and 0 from J, leaving 14 bases between them. The V gene's germline CDR1 is SGHKS and CDR2 YYEKEE (reference sequence).